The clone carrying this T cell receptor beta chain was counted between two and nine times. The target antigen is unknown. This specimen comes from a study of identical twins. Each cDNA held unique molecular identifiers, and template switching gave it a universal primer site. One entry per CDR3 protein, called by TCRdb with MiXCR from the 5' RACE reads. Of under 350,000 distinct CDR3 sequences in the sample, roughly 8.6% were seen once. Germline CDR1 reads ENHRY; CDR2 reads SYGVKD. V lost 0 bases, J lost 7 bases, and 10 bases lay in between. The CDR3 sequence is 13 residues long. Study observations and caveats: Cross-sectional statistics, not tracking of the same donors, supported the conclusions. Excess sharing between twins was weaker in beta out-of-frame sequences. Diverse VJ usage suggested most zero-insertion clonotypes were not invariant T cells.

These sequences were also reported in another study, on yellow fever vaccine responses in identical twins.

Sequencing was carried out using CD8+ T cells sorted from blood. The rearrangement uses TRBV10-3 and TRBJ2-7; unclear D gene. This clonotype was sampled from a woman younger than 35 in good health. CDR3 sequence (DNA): TGTGCCATCAGTGAGTCCCTAGTGGAGGAGCAGTACTTC. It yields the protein CAISESLVEEQYF.